One and the same sample provided the 25 T cell receptor beta chains below, sequenced in a study of T cells after yellow fever vaccination. TCRdb re-called the 5' RACE reads through MiXCR, storing one row per CDR3 protein. This sample has about 220,000 distinct CDR3 sequences; approximately 3% occur once, and the top ten carry around 3%. Sequenced material: CD4+ T cells sorted from PBMCs, taken 10 days after the yellow fever booster vaccination. These TCRs come from a young man who received the YFV17D yellow fever vaccine.

The chain is built from TRBV5-1 and TRBJ1-1; TRBD1 matches 12 bases. This CDR3 spans 17 amino acids. Germline V lookup: CDR1 SGHRS, CDR2 YFSETQ. The junction had 8 bases not matched to a gene; V was cut back by 4 bases and J by 1 base. The CDR3 bases are TGCGCCAGCAGCCGAGGGACAGGGGGCTTGGGGAACACTGAAGCTTTCTTT. Encoded protein: CASSRGTGGLGNTEAFF.

The sample holds a few counts of this clonotype. The chain is built from TRBV7-2 and TRBJ2-7; possible D gene TRBD2, 6 bases. Trimming took 5 bases from V and 0 from J, leaving 14 bases between them. The CDR3 extends over 15 amino acids. CDR1 SGHTA and CDR2 FQGNSA come from the germline V gene. Here the CDR3 reads CASSPGGVLSYEQYF. The CDR3 nucleotides read TGTGCCAGCAGCCCCGGAGGGGTACTCTCCTACGAGCAGTACTTC.

This clonotype was found a few times. The chain combines TRBV5-6 with TRBJ1-1, with D perhaps matching TRBD1 (5 bases). The V end lost 4 bases, the J end lost 7 bases, and 14 bases lay between the germline ends. The germline V gene has CDR1 SGHDT and CDR2 YYEEEE. The CDR3 runs 13 residues. This CDR3 is CASSAGIRGEAFF. In DNA form, the CDR3 reads TGTGCCAGCAGCGCAGGGATTCGGGGTGAAGCTTTCTTT.

This clonotype was observed many times. The chain combines TRBV20-1 with TRBJ2-7; 14 nucleotides align to TRBD2. The CDR3 consists of 14 residues. CDR1 and CDR2 from the germline V gene are DFQATT and SNEGSKA (reference sequence). The ends lost 7 bases at V and 6 bases at J; junction bases unmatched: 8. The CDR3 region has the DNA TGCAGTGTTTACTCCGGGACTAGCGGGGGCGAGCAGTACTTC. Amino acid sequence: CSVYSGTSGGEQYF.

This sequence joins TRBV5-1 and TRBJ2-6; 12 nucleotides align to TRBD1. The CDR3 totals 18 residues. Germline V gene sequence: CDR1 SGHRS, CDR2 YFSETQ. Trimming at V came to 0 bases and at J to 3 bases, leaving 4 bases not matched to a gene. The CDR3 sequence is CASSLEGQGAGGANVLTF. The DNA for the CDR3 is TGCGCCAGCAGCTTGGAGGGACAGGGGGCTGGTGGGGCCAACGTCCTGACTTTC.

This clonotype was counted at least ten times. The chain couples TRBV20-1 to TRBJ1-4; 8 bases line up with TRBD1. Germline V gives CDR1 DFQATT, CDR2 SNEGSKA (reference sequence). V gave up 5 bases and J gave up 6 bases; unmatched junction bases: 8. The CDR3 spans 14 residues. The CDR3 spells CSAAPPDRDEKLFF. CDR3 DNA: TGCAGTGCTGCCCCCCCGGACAGGGATGAAAAACTGTTTTTT.

There are many counts of this clonotype. The chain uses TRBV4-3 and TRBJ2-1; 9 bases are shared with TRBD2. Germline CDR1 LGHNA, CDR2 YSLEER. Trimming at V came to 1 base and at J to 7 bases, leaving 17 bases not matched to a gene. The CDR3 runs to 19 residues. This CDR3 is CASSQVRLSGGPHRNEQFF. The CDR3 DNA sequence: TGCGCCAGCAGCCAAGTTCGACTAAGCGGGGGGCCCCACCGAAATGAGCAGTTCTTC.

This clonotype was counted ten times or more. V gene TRBV5-1 combines with J gene TRBJ2-5, with D perhaps being TRBD1 or TRBD2 (5 bases each). The germline V gene has CDR1 SGHRS and CDR2 YFSETQ. Trimming removed 1 base from V and 4 bases from J, with 11 bases in between. The CDR3 loop spans 14 amino acids. CDR3 sequence: CASSLKLGVETQYF. CDR3 DNA: TGCGCCAGCAGCTTGAAGTTGGGGGTAGAGACCCAGTACTTC.

This clonotype appeared a few times. This chain links TRBV5-1 with TRBJ2-5; 11 nucleotides align to TRBD1. The germline V gene has CDR1 SGHRS and CDR2 YFSETQ. CDR3 length: 16 amino acids. With V trimmed by 1 base and J by 5 bases, 7 bases remained unmatched. DNA of the CDR3: TGCGCCAGCAGCTTGATTGGACAGGGGGCGGCGGAGACCCAGTACTTC. Its protein is CASSLIGQGAAETQYF.

Concerning this clonotype: At one boundary the junction diverges from the germline segment, which might be a read error. In nucleotides, the CDR3 is TGCAGTGCCTTGGCCTCGAACACCGGGGAGCTGATTTTT. This gives the protein CSALASNTGELIF. This chain uses TRBV20-1 with TRBJ2-2; the D gene is possibly TRBD2 (5 bases). This CDR3 has 13 amino acids. The germline V gene encodes CDR1 DFQATT and CDR2 SNEGSKA (reference sequence).

This chain connects TRBV7-2 to TRBJ1-2; the D gene is possibly TRBD1 (5 bases). V lost 1 base and J lost 7, with 10 bases in between. The CDR3 runs to 13 residues. The germline gives CDR1 SGHTA, CDR2 FQGNSA. This chain's CDR3 is CASSLVGGTGYTF. CDR3 sequence (DNA): TGTGCCAGCAGCTTAGTGGGGGGGACTGGCTACACCTTC.

The rearrangement uses TRBV7-2 and TRBJ2-3, with 8 bases fitting TRBD2. The CDR3 runs 15 residues. The V gene's germline CDR1 is SGHTA and CDR2 FQGNSA. V lost 6 bases, J lost 4 bases, and 9 bases stayed unmatched. CDR3 protein: CASSSQRGKADTQYF. In DNA form, the CDR3 reads TGTGCCAGCAGTTCCCAGCGGGGGAAGGCAGATACGCAGTATTTT.

The gene calls are TRBV20-1 and TRBJ2-1; 12 bases agree with TRBD2. Trimming cost V 1 base and J 7 bases; bases outside gene matches: 2. The CDR3 has 14 residues. CDR1 and CDR2 (germline): DFQATT, SNEGSKA (reference sequence). The CDR3 bases are TGCAGTGCTAGAGGCCTAGCGGGGGGGAATGAGCAGTTCTTC. As protein: CSARGLAGGNEQFF.

This clonotype was observed a handful of times. The gene calls are TRBV27 and TRBJ2-6; the D gene could be TRBD1 or TRBD2 (5 bases each). Trimming removed 10 bases at V and 0 bases at J, with 16 bases between. Germline V lookup: CDR1 MNHEY, CDR2 SMNVEV (reference sequence). The CDR3 runs 16 residues. CDR3 amino acids: CATRRVGTSGANVLTF. CDR3 DNA sequence: TGTGCCACTCGGAGAGTGGGGACCTCTGGGGCCAACGTCCTGACTTTC. Full variable domain (remainder filled in from reference TRBV27 and TRBJ2-6): EAQVTQNPRYLITVTGKKLTVTCSQNMNHEYMSWYRQDPGLGLRQIYYSMNVEVTDKGDVPEGYKVSRKEKRNFPLILESPSPNQTSLYFCATRRVGTSGANVLTFGAGSRLTVL.

CDR3 nucleotides: TGTGCCAGCAGTTTAGGCCCTAGCGGGGCGACCCAGTACTTC. This gives the protein CASSLGPSGATQYF. V and J are TRBV12-3 or TRBV12-4 and TRBJ2-5; 9 bases agree with TRBD2. There are 14 residues in the CDR3. Unmatched junction bases numbered 4, after V lost 1 base and J lost 7 bases.

This clonotype has a count of ten or more. The V and J genes are TRBV4-2 and TRBJ2-7; D is unclear. V lost 4 bases, J lost 6 bases, and 7 bases lay in between. The CDR3 extends over 11 amino acids. CDR1 LGHNA and CDR2 YNFKEQ come from the germline V gene. CDR3: CASSLAAEQYF. The DNA of the CDR3 is TGTGCCAGCAGCCTCGCGGCCGAGCAGTACTTC.

V gene TRBV5-6 combines with J gene TRBJ2-5; 8 bases fit TRBD1. This CDR3 comprises 15 residues. CDR1 is SGHDT, CDR2 YYEEEE, per germline. V shed 5 bases and J 1 base; nucleotides not matched to a gene: 7. The CDR3 loop reads CASRAGTGFQETQYF. CDR3 bases: TGTGCCAGCAGGGCCGGGACAGGATTCCAAGAGACCCAGTACTTC. The variable domain in full, with the rest retrieved from reference TRBV5-6 and TRBJ2-5, is DAGVTQSPTHLIKTRGQQVTLRCSPKSGHDTVSWYQQALGQGPQFIFQYYEEEERQRGNFPDRFSGHQFPNYSSELNVNALLLGDSALYLCASRAGTGFQETQYFGPGTRLLVL.

This clonotype was detected ten times or more. The chain combines TRBV7-2 with TRBJ1-2; 8 nucleotides match TRBD1. V was pared by 4 bases and J by 2 bases, with 6 bases of the junction left unmatched. Germline V gene data show CDR1 as SGHTA and CDR2 as FQGNSA. The CDR3 has 15 residues. CDR3 in amino acids: CASSYSTGENYGYTF. The CDR3 coding sequence is TGTGCCAGCAGCTACTCGACAGGGGAGAACTATGGCTACACCTTC.

This clonotype has more than one count but fewer than ten. This chain connects TRBV5-1 to TRBJ1-4; D gene ambiguous. Trimming removed 0 bases at V and 2 bases at J, with 8 bases between. The germline gives CDR1 SGHRS, CDR2 YFSETQ. CDR3 length: 15 residues. As DNA, the CDR3 is TGCGCCAGCAGCTTGGGGTCGGCGACTAATGAAAAACTGTTTTTT. Translation: CASSLGSATNEKLFF.

Ten or more counts support this clonotype. The chain employs TRBV28 and TRBJ1-1; D call uncertain. Trimming shortened V by 7 bases and J by 1 base, and 10 bases separated the two germline ends. This CDR3 is built from 13 residues. Germline-derived CDR1 and CDR2 are MDHEN and SYDVKM. DNA of the CDR3: TGTGCCAGCACCATGAGAGAGAACACTGAAGCTTTCTTT. This encodes CASTMRENTEAFF.

The genes are TRBV19 and TRBJ1-5, with D unclear. V dropped 5 bases and J dropped 1 base, with 12 bases sitting between them. The CDR3 is 15 amino acids. Germline V lookup: CDR1 LNHDA, CDR2 SQIVND (reference sequence). The CDR3 loop reads CASSRLRRSNQPQHF. CDR3 sequence (DNA): TGTGCCAGTAGTCGTCTCCGGAGGAGCAATCAGCCCCAGCATTTT.

The chain has TRBV7-9 and TRBJ2-3; D unclear. Trimming removed 1 base from V and 1 base from J, with 6 bases in between. There are 14 residues in the CDR3. The germline V gene has CDR1 SEHNR and CDR2 FQNEAQ (reference sequence). The CDR3 DNA follows: TGTGCCAGCAGCTTAGTGGGTCGCACAGATACGCAGTATTTT. Translating gives CASSLVGRTDTQYF.

CDR3 DNA sequence: TGCAGCGTTCTTGGGTATGAAAAACTGTTTTTT. This gives the protein CSVLGYEKLFF. The chain recombines TRBV29-1 with TRBJ1-4; D is unclear. Trimming took off 5 bases at V and 6 bases at J, with 7 bases between the two ends. Germline loops: CDR1 SQVTM, CDR2 ANQGSEA. The CDR3 spans 11 residues.

There are many counts of this clonotype. The genes are TRBV5-1 and TRBJ2-3, with D unresolved. Trimming took off 0 bases at V and 2 bases at J, with 4 bases between the two ends. This CDR3 is 13 amino acids long. Germline loops: CDR1 SGHRS, CDR2 YFSETQ. This CDR3 is CASSLGDTDTQYF. In DNA form, the CDR3 reads TGCGCCAGCAGCTTGGGGGACACAGATACGCAGTATTTT.

This clonotype has a count of ten or more. The gene calls are TRBV5-1 and TRBJ2-3; possible D gene TRBD2, 6 bases. The CDR3 has 18 amino acids. Trimming pared 3 bases from V and 6 bases from J, leaving 26 bases between. The germline V gene has CDR1 SGHRS and CDR2 YFSETQ. As DNA, the CDR3 is TGCGCCAGCAGCTCCAGCCCTCGGGGTAGCGGTCTCATGGATACGCAGTATTTT. This codes for CASSSSPRGSGLMDTQYF.